A single sample is the source of the 14 T cell receptor beta chains below, sequenced in a study of radiation and T cells in renal cell carcinoma. The sample's treatment: 15 Gy SBRT to primary tumor, nephrectomy 4 weeks later. Assay used: immunoSEQ multiplex PCR; TCRdb lists only in-frame clones, some missing. The sample gives under 20,000 clones, 55% to 65% of which show up once; around 13% is in the top ten. This specimen was tumor tissue, taken from a patient whose treatment included radiotherapy and nephrectomy. The receptors come from a woman between 65 and 79 years old with renal cell carcinoma.

This rearrangement joins TRBV11-1 to TRBJ2-3; D may be TRBD2 (5 bases). V gave up 5 bases and J gave up 6 bases, with 15 bases separating them. Germline values: CDR1 SGHAT, CDR2 FQDESV (reference sequence). This CDR3 has 14 residues. The CDR3 region has the DNA TGTGCCAGCAGCCCCCTGGCGGGTGTGGATACGCAGTATTTT. It codes for CASSPLAGVDTQYF.

The gene calls are TRBV7-6 and TRBJ2-7, with unresolved D. CDR3 length: 13 amino acids. Trimming took off 0 bases at V and 4 bases at J, with 7 bases between the two ends. Germline V gives CDR1 SGHVS, CDR2 FNYEAQ. CDR3 loop: CASSLAAQYEQYF. In DNA, the CDR3 is TGTGCCAGCAGCTTAGCGGCCCAATACGAGCAGTACTTC.

The J gene is TRBJ1-6, the V gene TRBV7-6; TRBD1 agrees at 11 bases. The J segment lost 8 bases and the V segment lost 2 bases, leaving 2 bases of the junction unmatched. The CDR3 is 15 amino acids. Germline CDR1 reads SGHVS; CDR2 reads FNYEAQ. This CDR3 is CASSLRGQGDSPLHF. CDR3 nucleotide sequence: TGTGCCAGCAGCTTAAGGGGACAGGGGGATTCACCCCTCCACTTT.

The V call is TRBV7-8, the J call TRBJ1-6, with D hard to call. This CDR3 is built from 15 residues. Germline assignment: CDR1 SGHVS and CDR2 FQNEAQ. The V gene lost 5 bases and the J gene lost 1 base, with 9 bases spanning the gap. CDR3 amino acids: CASSPSGSYNSPLHF. DNA of the CDR3: TGTGCCAGCAGCCCCTCCGGTTCCTATAATTCACCCCTCCACTTT.

For the CDR3, the DNA is TGTGCCTGGACTAGACAGAACACTGAAGCTTTCTTT. This gives the protein CAWTRQNTEAFF. The genes are TRBV30 and TRBJ1-1; no clear D. Trimming took off 4 bases at V and 1 base at J, with 7 bases between the two ends. There are 12 residues in the CDR3. CDR1 is GTSNPN and CDR2 is SVGIG in the germline V gene (reference sequence).

A few counts support this clone. The CDR3 here is CASRDRGVTDTQYF. The CDR3 coding sequence is TGTGCCAGCAGGGATCGGGGGGTGACAGATACGCAGTATTTT. The chain uses TRBV5-4 and TRBJ2-3; 7 bases align to TRBD2. Germline trimming cut 5 bases from V and 3 bases from J; bases unmatched to any gene: 6. This CDR3 contains 14 residues. Germline-derived CDR1 and CDR2 are SGHNT and YYREEE (reference sequence).

There are a few counts of this clone. V usage is TRBV6-1 and J usage is TRBJ1-2; unclear D gene. The CDR3 is made up of 12 amino acids. The V end was cut by 2 bases, the J end by 8 bases, with 9 bases between. Germline CDR1 MNHNS, CDR2 SASEGT. The CDR3 nucleotides read TGTGCCAGCAGTGAAATTCGGACGGGCTACACCTTC. This sequence encodes CASSEIRTGYTF.

V gene TRBV7-3 combines with J gene TRBJ2-2, with D perhaps TRBD1 (6 bases). V was pared by 5 bases and J by 0 bases, with 10 bases between. This CDR3 has 15 residues. Germline lookup yields CDR1 SGHTA and CDR2 FQGTGA. In nucleotides, the CDR3 is TGTGCCAGCAGCCCAACAGGGACGAACACCGGGGAGCTGTTTTTT. Its translation is CASSPTGTNTGELFF.

The chain has TRBV5-1 and TRBJ1-4; D remains unclear. The CDR3 runs to 15 residues. The germline gives CDR1 SGHRS, CDR2 YFSETQ. Trimming removed 1 base from V and 4 bases from J, with 11 bases in between. Written as DNA, the CDR3 is TGCGCCAGCAGCTTGTCGGCCTCCTTTAATGAAAAACTGTTTTTT. It codes for CASSLSASFNEKLFF.

The CDR3 loop is CASSPPARPDTGELFF. The CDR3 DNA sequence: TGTGCCAGCTCACCACCCGCTAGACCCGACACCGGGGAGCTGTTTTTT. This chain connects TRBV18 to TRBJ2-2; D gene uncertain. V lost 0 bases to trimming and J lost 3 bases, with 11 bases between them. This CDR3 comprises 16 residues. The V gene's germline CDR1 is KGHSH and CDR2 LQKENI.

This clone was seen only a few times. V usage is TRBV7-6 and J usage is TRBJ1-3; D gene unclear. The CDR3 runs 16 residues. Per the germline V gene, CDR1 is SGHVS and CDR2 is FNYEAQ. Trimming cost V 1 base and J 2 bases, with 12 bases left between them. CDR3 sequence: CASSLGSRPPGNTIYF. CDR3 sequence (DNA): TGTGCCAGCAGCTTAGGGTCGCGGCCTCCTGGAAACACCATATATTTT.

The V and J genes are TRBV4-3 and TRBJ1-6; 9 bases map to TRBD1. CDR1 LGHNA and CDR2 YSLEER come from the germline V gene. V dropped 1 base and J dropped 7; count of bases not matched to a gene: 2. This CDR3 is 15 amino acids long. The DNA for the CDR3 is TGCGCCAGCAGCCAAGCGGGGACAGGGAATTCACCCCTCCACTTT. Residues: CASSQAGTGNSPLHF.

This chain joins TRBV11-2 and TRBJ2-1; 7 nucleotides align to TRBD2. The length of the CDR3 is 16 residues. The germline V gene has CDR1 SGHAT and CDR2 FQNNGV. Trimming cost V 4 bases and J 0 bases; bases outside gene matches: 6. The CDR3 region is CASSWGGGSSYNEQFF. The CDR3 DNA reads TGTGCCAGCAGCTGGGGGGGAGGGAGCTCCTACAATGAGCAGTTCTTC.

This clone was found a few times. This chain uses TRBV18 with TRBJ2-1, with 10 bases lining up with TRBD2. Germline loops: CDR1 KGHSH, CDR2 LQKENI. Trimming cost V 2 bases and J 8 bases; bases outside gene matches: 3. The CDR3 sequence is 14 residues long. CDR3 in DNA: TGTGCCAGCTCACCATTAGCGGGGGGCCATGAGCAGTTCTTC. It encodes CASSPLAGGHEQFF.